The next 24 T cell receptor beta chains were all read from a single sample in a study of blood T cell repertoires in COVID-19. Measured with immunoSEQ multiplex PCR; TCRdb has only the in-frame clones, and not every one. The table lists some 120,000 clones, approximately 85% of them singletons. The sequenced sample was peripheral blood. The receptors here all came from a human donor in a cohort sampled during active COVID-19.

The chain combines TRBV12-3 or TRBV12-4 with TRBJ1-1; D is unresolved. Trimming shortened V by 5 bases and J by 9 bases, and 13 bases separated the two germline ends. The CDR3 is made up of 12 amino acids. Here the CDR3 reads CASSRRREKAFF. The CDR3 nucleotides are TGTGCCAGCAGTCGTCGTAGGGAGAAAGCTTTCTTT.

The chain carries TRBV5-6 and TRBJ2-3; no reliable D call. Germline V gene sequence: CDR1 SGHDT, CDR2 YYEEEE. Trimming removed 0 bases at V and 6 bases at J, with 8 bases between. The CDR3 covers 13 residues. DNA of the CDR3: TGTGCCAGCAGCTTGGCCAGGTCCGATACGCAGTATTTT. Protein: CASSLARSDTQYF.

The table lists this clone with a count of one. The chain employs TRBV14 and TRBJ2-2; D is unclear. The CDR3 totals 15 residues. The V end was cut by 6 bases, the J end by 5 bases, with 16 bases between. Germline loops: CDR1 SGHDN, CDR2 FVKESK. CDR3 bases: TGTGCCAGCAGTTTCCTACCCAAGAGTACCGGGGAGCTGTTTTTT. It yields the protein CASSFLPKSTGELFF. Drawing the rest from reference TRBV14 and TRBJ2-2, the complete variable domain is EAGVTQFPSHSVIEKGQTVTLRCDPISGHDNLYWYRRVMGKEIKFLLHFVKESKQDESGMPNNRFLAERTGGTYSTLKVQPAELEDSGVYFCASSFLPKSTGELFFGEGSRLTVL.

V is TRBV5-4 and J is TRBJ2-5; D gene ambiguous. CDR3 size: 12 residues. V was cut by 1 base and J by 5 bases, with 6 bases left in between. Germline CDR1 reads SGHNT; CDR2 reads YYREEE (reference sequence). The CDR3 sequence: CASSLYEETQYF. CDR3 DNA sequence: TGTGCCAGCAGCTTGTACGAGGAGACCCAGTACTTC.

The CDR3 DNA sequence: TGCGCCAGCAGCCCCGGACAGCCAACCACCTATGGCTACACCTTC. As protein: CASSPGQPTTYGYTF. The rearrangement uses TRBV4-1 and TRBJ1-2; weak D call: TRBD1 (6 bases). The CDR3 is 15 amino acids. Germline CDR1 MGHRA, CDR2 YSYEKL. The V gene lost 4 bases and the J gene lost 4 bases, with 16 bases spanning the gap.

The chain links TRBV19 to TRBJ1-2, with TRBD1 matching over 9 bases. In germline, CDR1 is LNHDA, CDR2 SQIVND (reference sequence). The CDR3 sequence is 13 residues long. With 9 bases clipped from V and 7 bases from J, the junction kept 9 bases outside the gene matches. Written as DNA, the CDR3 is TGTGCCAGCACGACAGGGGGATTTGTTGGCTACACCTTC. Protein sequence: CASTTGGFVGYTF.

The chain links TRBV3-1 (or the pseudogene TRBV3-2) to TRBJ1-2, with 7 bases aligning to TRBD1. Germline V gene sequence: CDR1 LGHDT, CDR2 YNNKEL (reference sequence). The V segment lost 3 bases and the J segment 8 bases; nucleotides outside the gene matches: 12. This CDR3 has 15 amino acids. The CDR3 nucleotides read TGTGCCAGCAGCCAGAGAGACAGGGCCCCCTTAGGCTACACCTTC. Protein: CASSQRDRAPLGYTF.

This clone was detected only once. The chain carries TRBV9 and TRBJ2-3, with TRBD2 identical over 8 bases. V was clipped by 4 bases and J by 3 bases; unmatched bases: 10. The CDR3 loop spans 16 amino acids. Germline V CDR1 and CDR2: SGDLS, YYNGEE. For the CDR3, the DNA is TGTGCCAGCAGCCCCCAGGCGGGGGGCAGGACAGATACGCAGTATTTT. This codes for CASSPQAGGRTDTQYF.

This chain uses TRBV28 with TRBJ2-5; TRBD1 aligns across 10 bases. CDR3 length: 14 amino acids. The ends lost 6 bases at V and 3 bases at J; junction bases unmatched: 4. Germline V gene data show CDR1 as MDHEN and CDR2 as SYDVKM. The DNA for the CDR3 is TGTGCCAGCAGCCGGGGACAGGGGAAAGAGACCCAGTACTTC. Translation: CASSRGQGKETQYF.

This clone was observed a single time. The chain recombines TRBV5-4 with TRBJ2-6; D remains ambiguous. Per germline, CDR1 SGHNT and CDR2 YYREEE (reference sequence). This CDR3 is built from 14 residues. The V end was cut by 4 bases, the J end by 1 base, with 6 bases between. CDR3 in amino acids: CASSPRSGANVLTF. The DNA for the CDR3 is TGTGCCAGCAGCCCTCGTTCTGGGGCCAACGTCCTGACTTTC.

The chain recombines TRBV9 with TRBJ2-2; D is perhaps TRBD1 (6 bases). The V gene lost 3 bases and the J gene lost 7 bases, with 13 bases spanning the gap. The CDR3 has 14 residues. The V gene's germline CDR1 is SGDLS and CDR2 YYNGEE. DNA of the CDR3: TGTGCCAGCAGCGCGGACAGAGCTTTCGGGGAGCTGTTTTTT. This codes for CASSADRAFGELFF. The full variable domain, with the rest looked up from reference TRBV9 and TRBJ2-2, is DSGVTQTPKHLITATGQRVTLRCSPRSGDLSVYWYQQSLDQGLQFLIQYYNGEERAKGNILERFSAQQFPDLHSELNLSSLELGDSALYFCASSADRAFGELFFGEGSRLTVL.

The V gene is TRBV19, the J gene TRBJ1-2; D is unclear. The CDR3 consists of 14 residues. The germline V gene has CDR1 LNHDA and CDR2 SQIVND (reference sequence). V was trimmed by 10 bases and J by 4 bases, leaving 19 bases between them. The CDR3 here is CATISREWAYGYTF. The CDR3 DNA reads as TGTGCCACTATATCGAGAGAATGGGCCTATGGCTACACCTTC.

The chain joins TRBV10-3 to TRBJ1-1, with 10 bases identical to TRBD1. In germline, CDR1 is ENHRY, CDR2 SYGVKD. CDR3 length: 13 amino acids. V was pared by 11 bases and J by 5 bases, with 8 bases of the junction left unmatched. The CDR3 loop is CALGQGDGTEAFF. As DNA, the CDR3 is TGTGCCTTAGGACAGGGGGACGGTACTGAAGCTTTCTTT.

This clone was detected only once. V usage is TRBV30 and J usage is TRBJ1-4; perhaps TRBD1 as D (5 bases). The V end lost 1 base, the J end lost 6 bases, and 9 bases lay between the germline ends. Germline CDR1 is GTSNPN and CDR2 is SVGIG (reference sequence). The CDR3 covers 13 residues. CDR3 in amino acids: CAWSAGWDEKLFF. The CDR3 region has the DNA TGTGCCTGGAGTGCAGGGTGGGATGAAAAACTGTTTTTT. Supplemented by reference TRBV30 and TRBJ1-4, the full variable domain reads SQTIHQWPATLVQPVGSPLSLECTVEGTSNPNLYWYRQAAGRGLQLLFYSVGIGQISSEVPQNLSASRPQDRQFILSSKKLLLSDSGFYLCAWSAGWDEKLFFGSGTQLSVL.

V usage is TRBV19 and J usage is TRBJ2-7; TRBD1 matches 9 bases. The germline V gene encodes CDR1 LNHDA and CDR2 SQIVND (reference sequence). This CDR3 spans 15 amino acids. V lost 3 bases to trimming and J lost 0 bases; unmatched junction nucleotides: 3. CDR3 residues: CASSITGGSSYEQYF. CDR3 sequence (DNA): TGTGCCAGTAGTATCACAGGGGGCAGCTCCTACGAGCAGTACTTC.

The CDR3 DNA follows: TGTGCCAGCAGCGCCAGGGGGTACGGCTACACCTTC. It yields the protein CASSARGYGYTF. The chain is built from TRBV11-2 and TRBJ1-2, with 7 bases that match TRBD1. The V and J ends lost 5 bases and 8 bases, in that order; junction bases with no gene match: 5. This CDR3 region has 12 residues. The germline V gene has CDR1 SGHAT and CDR2 FQNNGV. The full variable domain, completed using reference TRBV11-2 and TRBJ1-2, is EAGVAQSPRYKIIEKRQSVAFWCNPISGHATLYWYQQILGQGPKLLIQFQNNGVVDDSQLPKDRFSAERLKGVDSTLKIQPAKLEDSAVYLCASSARGYGYTFGSGTRLTVV.

CDR3 residues: CASSIIGAGELFF. CDR3 nucleotide sequence: TGTGCCAGTAGTATTATAGGGGCCGGGGAGCTGTTTTTT. V usage is TRBV19 and J usage is TRBJ2-2, with D maybe TRBD1 (5 bases). Trimming removed 3 bases at V and 6 bases at J, with 8 bases between. The CDR3 contains 13 residues. CDR1 LNHDA and CDR2 SQIVND come from the germline V gene (reference sequence).

The chain links TRBV3-1 (or the pseudogene TRBV3-2) to TRBJ1-2; D gene uncertain. Germline assignment: CDR1 LGHDT and CDR2 YNNKEL (reference sequence). The CDR3 consists of 13 residues. With 1 base removed from V and 2 bases from J, the gap between germline ends came to 5 bases. The CDR3 DNA is TGTGCCAGCAGCCAAGTACAGAACTATGGCTACACCTTC. It specifies CASSQVQNYGYTF.

The genes are TRBV2 and TRBJ1-2; TRBD1 matches 7 bases. Germline V gives CDR1 SNHLY, CDR2 FYNNEI. CDR3 length: 13 amino acids. The ends lost 6 bases at V and 4 bases at J; junction bases unmatched: 5. The CDR3 nucleotides read TGTGCCAGCAGCCTCGGGACAGCCTATGGCTACACCTTC. It specifies CASSLGTAYGYTF.

The genes are TRBV29-1 and TRBJ2-5; 8 nucleotides line up with TRBD1. The CDR3 is 12 amino acids. Germline V gene lookup returns CDR1 SQVTM and CDR2 ANQGSEA. V gave up 6 bases and J gave up 4 bases; unmatched junction bases: 4. Here the CDR3 reads CSVDRGGETQYF. The CDR3 bases are TGCAGCGTCGACAGGGGCGGAGAGACCCAGTACTTC.

V gene TRBV1 combines with J gene TRBJ2-4; whether TRBD2, the table's D call, matches the DNA was not checked. TRBV1 is assigned pseudogene status. The CDR3 runs 15 residues. CDR3 protein: CTSRLAGTVGNIQYF. The CDR3, as DNA: TGCACCAGCAGGCTAGCGGGAACAGTAGGGAACATTCAGTACTTC.

The chain recombines TRBV3-1 (or the pseudogene TRBV3-2) with TRBJ1-1; D possibly corresponds to TRBD1 (5 bases). V was pared by 4 bases and J by 0 bases, with 12 bases between. This CDR3 has 15 amino acids. Per the germline V gene, CDR1 is LGHDT and CDR2 is YNNKEL (reference sequence). The CDR3 region is CASSLEGLMNTEAFF. The CDR3 nucleotides are TGTGCCAGCAGCCTAGAGGGGCTCATGAACACTGAAGCTTTCTTT.

This clone was detected a few times. CDR3 sequence: CASSPVMRVYNSPLHF. For the CDR3, the DNA is TGTGCCAGCAGCCCGGTGATGCGGGTGTATAATTCACCCCTCCACTTT. The rearrangement links TRBV6-2 or TRBV6-3 to TRBJ1-6; D remains unclear. Trimming stripped 6 bases from V and 4 bases from J, with 16 bases between. The CDR3 length is 16 residues. Germline V lookup: CDR1 MNHEY, CDR2 SVGEGT.

The chain joins TRBV3-1 (or the pseudogene TRBV3-2) to TRBJ2-2; 10 nucleotides align to TRBD2. The junction had 7 bases not matched to a gene; V was cut back by 2 bases and J by 7 bases. Germline V CDR1 and CDR2: LGHDT, YNNKEL (reference sequence). This CDR3 is built from 16 residues. The CDR3 coding sequence is TGTGCCAGCAGCCAACCTAGCGGGGGCCCCCACGGGGAGCTGTTTTTT. Protein: CASSQPSGGPHGELFF.